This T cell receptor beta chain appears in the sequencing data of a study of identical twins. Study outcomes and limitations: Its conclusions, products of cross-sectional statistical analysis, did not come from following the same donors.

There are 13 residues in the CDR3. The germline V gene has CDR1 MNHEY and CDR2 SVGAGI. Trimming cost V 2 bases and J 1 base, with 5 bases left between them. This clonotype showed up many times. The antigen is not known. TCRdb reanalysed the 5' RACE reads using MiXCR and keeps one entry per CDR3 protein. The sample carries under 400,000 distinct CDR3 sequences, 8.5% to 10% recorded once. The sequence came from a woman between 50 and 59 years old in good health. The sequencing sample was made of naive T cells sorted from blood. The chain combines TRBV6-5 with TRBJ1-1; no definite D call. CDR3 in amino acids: CASSYLGNTEAFF. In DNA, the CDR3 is TGTGCCAGCAGTTACCTCGGGAACACTGAAGCTTTCTTT.